A selection of T cell receptor beta chains follows, all from one sample in a study of cytomegalovirus exposure and HLA in healthy donors. Some clones are missing from TCRdb's copy, which holds only in-frame ones; the method was immunoSEQ multiplex PCR. The table has around 150,000 clones, approximately 80% seen once. Sequenced: PBMCs. The source is a man aged 50 to 59 in good health and CMV-seropositive. Each CDR3 is given with its conserved first and last residue. The D gene is left open where the match is weak. Size is stated for part of the rows, as once, few or many counts, or as a class when the clone is expanded.

CDR3 length: 15
V gene: TRBV7-2
clone size: .
D gene: .
J gene: TRBJ2-3
CDR3 protein: CASSATGRGTDTQYF
CDR3 DNA: TGTGCCAGCAGCGCCACTGGGCGGGGCACAGATACGCAGTATTTT

CDR3 length: 15
V gene: TRBV23-1
clone size: .
D gene: TRBD1
J gene: TRBJ1-2
CDR3 protein: CASRAGQPFGYGYTF
CDR3 DNA: TGCGCCAGCAGGGCGGGACAGCCTTTTGGGTATGGCTACACCTTC

CDR3 length: 17
V gene: TRBV5-1
clone size: few
D gene: TRBD1
J gene: TRBJ1-3
CDR3 protein: CASSLVAGTGAGNTIYF
CDR3 DNA: TGCGCCAGCAGCTTGGTGGCCGGGACAGGGGCCGGAAACACCATATATTTT

CDR3 length: 15
V gene: TRBV4-1
clone size: .
D gene: .
J gene: TRBJ1-5
CDR3 protein: CASSREAAGNQPQHF
CDR3 DNA: TGCGCCAGCAGCCGCGAGGCAGCAGGCAATCAGCCCCAGCATTTT

CDR3 length: 14
V gene: TRBV7-8
clone size: .
D gene: .
J gene: TRBJ2-1
CDR3 protein: CASSLASAEDEQFF
CDR3 DNA: TGTGCCAGCAGCTTGGCTAGCGCGGAAGATGAGCAGTTCTTC

CDR3 length: 16
V gene: TRBV7-6
clone size: .
D gene: TRBD2
J gene: TRBJ2-3
CDR3 protein: CASSLGSGGAADTQYF
CDR3 DNA: TGTGCCAGCAGCTTAGGTAGCGGGGGGGCCGCAGATACGCAGTATTTT

CDR3 length: 17
V gene: TRBV4-1
clone size: .
D gene: TRBD2
J gene: TRBJ2-1
CDR3 protein: CASSPEDSGASYNEQFF
CDR3 DNA: TGCGCCAGCAGCCCAGAGGATAGCGGGGCCTCCTACAATGAGCAGTTCTTC

CDR3 length: 15
V gene: TRBV7-8
clone size: few
D gene: .
J gene: TRBJ2-2
CDR3 protein: CASSPQTVNTGELFF
CDR3 DNA: TGTGCCAGCAGCCCACAGACAGTCAACACCGGGGAGCTGTTTTTT

CDR3 length: 14
V gene: TRBV7-9
clone size: .
D gene: TRBD1
J gene: TRBJ2-3
CDR3 protein: CASRGQGATDTQYF
CDR3 DNA: TGTGCCAGCAGGGGACAGGGGGCAACAGATACGCAGTATTTT

CDR3 length: 18
V gene: TRBV7-2
clone size: .
D gene: TRBD2
J gene: TRBJ2-1
CDR3 protein: CASSPPGKTSGGADEQFF
CDR3 DNA: TGTGCCAGCAGCCCCCCCGGAAAGACTAGCGGGGGGGCGGATGAGCAGTTCTTC

CDR3 length: 16
V gene: TRBV2
clone size: .
D gene: TRBD2
J gene: TRBJ2-2
CDR3 protein: CASSEARRGGTGELFF
CDR3 DNA: TGTGCCAGCAGTGAAGCGCGGCGGGGGGGCACCGGGGAGCTGTTTTTT

CDR3 length: 12
V gene: TRBV29-1
clone size: .
D gene: .
J gene: TRBJ1-2
CDR3 protein: CSVGGRGRGYTF
CDR3 DNA: TGCAGCGTTGGAGGCAGGGGTCGTGGCTACACCTTC

CDR3 length: 14
V gene: TRBV18
clone size: .
D gene: TRBD1
J gene: TRBJ2-1
CDR3 protein: CASSPPDRGDEQFF
CDR3 DNA: TGTGCCAGCTCACCACCGGACAGGGGTGACGAGCAGTTCTTC

CDR3 length: 15
V gene: TRBV6-6
clone size: .
D gene: TRBD2
J gene: TRBJ2-1
CDR3 protein: CASGVSRTSGSPGFF
CDR3 DNA: TGTGCCAGCGGGGTCAGTCGGACTAGCGGGAGCCCTGGGTTCTTC

CDR3 length: 11
V gene: TRBV13
clone size: .
D gene: .
J gene: TRBJ1-1
CDR3 protein: CASSLAGEAFF
CDR3 DNA: TGTGCCAGCAGCTTGGCGGGGGAAGCTTTCTTT

CDR3 length: 17
V gene: TRBV6-1
clone size: .
D gene: TRBD2
J gene: TRBJ2-2
CDR3 protein: CASSGWTSGMNTGELFF
CDR3 DNA: TGTGCCAGCAGTGGGTGGACTAGCGGGATGAACACCGGGGAGCTGTTTTTT

CDR3 length: 14
V gene: TRBV27
clone size: .
D gene: .
J gene: TRBJ1-2
CDR3 protein: CASSFSGGAYGYTF
CDR3 DNA: TGTGCCAGCAGTTTTTCTGGGGGCGCTTATGGCTACACCTTC

CDR3 length: 10
V gene: TRBV29-1
clone size: .
D gene: TRBD2
J gene: TRBJ2-1
CDR3 protein: CSVAAGAQFF
CDR3 DNA: TGCAGCGTTGCGGCGGGAGCTCAGTTCTTC

CDR3 length: 15
V gene: TRBV6-5
clone size: .
D gene: TRBD2
J gene: TRBJ2-7
CDR3 protein: CASSYRLAGGYEQYF
CDR3 DNA: TGTGCCAGCAGTTACAGGCTAGCGGGGGGTTACGAGCAGTACTTC

CDR3 length: 15
V gene: TRBV9
clone size: .
D gene: TRBD1
J gene: TRBJ1-1
CDR3 protein: CASSPTGGWGTEAFF
CDR3 DNA: TGTGCCAGCAGCCCGACAGGGGGCTGGGGCACTGAAGCTTTCTTT

CDR3 length: 16
V gene: TRBV27
clone size: .
D gene: TRBD2
J gene: TRBJ2-1
CDR3 protein: CASSLGLAVSYNEQFF
CDR3 DNA: TGTGCCAGCAGTTTAGGGCTAGCGGTATCCTACAATGAGCAGTTCTTC

CDR3 length: 17
V gene: TRBV11-2
clone size: once
D gene: .
J gene: TRBJ2-1
CDR3 protein: CASSGRIPGLFSNEQFF
CDR3 DNA: TGTGCCAGCAGCGGACGAATACCGGGACTCTTCTCCAATGAGCAGTTCTTC

CDR3 length: 15
V gene: TRBV5-1
clone size: .
D gene: TRBD1
J gene: TRBJ2-7
CDR3 protein: CASSEGTGGLYEQYF
CDR3 DNA: TGCGCCAGCAGCGAGGGGACAGGGGGATTGTACGAGCAGTACTTC

CDR3 length: 14
V gene: TRBV19
clone size: .
D gene: .
J gene: TRBJ2-7
CDR3 protein: CASSTWSSPYEQYF
CDR3 DNA: TGTGCCAGTAGTACTTGGTCGAGTCCCTACGAGCAGTACTTC

CDR3 length: 12
V gene: TRBV6-6
clone size: .
D gene: .
J gene: TRBJ1-1
CDR3 protein: CASSYLPDGAFF
CDR3 DNA: TGTGCCAGCAGTTACTTACCAGACGGGGCTTTCTTT

CDR3 length: 15
V gene: TRBV25-1
clone size: .
D gene: .
J gene: TRBJ1-1
CDR3 protein: CASSHLFPGSSEAFF
CDR3 DNA: TGTGCCAGCAGTCACCTTTTCCCAGGCAGTTCGGAAGCTTTCTTT

CDR3 length: 17
V gene: TRBV30
clone size: .
D gene: TRBD1
J gene: TRBJ1-3
CDR3 protein: CAWRILRQGLAGNTIYF
CDR3 DNA: TGTGCCTGGAGGATACTACGACAGGGCCTAGCGGGAAACACCATATATTTT

CDR3 length: 16
V gene: TRBV7-9
clone size: once
D gene: TRBD1
J gene: TRBJ1-4
CDR3 protein: CASSSLGTGANEKLFF
CDR3 DNA: TGTGCCAGCAGCTCGTTGGGGACAGGGGCTAATGAAAAACTGTTTTTT

CDR3 length: 14
V gene: TRBV25-1
clone size: .
D gene: .
J gene: TRBJ1-2
CDR3 protein: CASSDDGANYGYTF
CDR3 DNA: TGTGCCAGCAGTGACGACGGAGCTAACTATGGCTACACCTTC

CDR3 length: 13
V gene: TRBV15
clone size: .
D gene: .
J gene: TRBJ2-1
CDR3 protein: CATSRGGYNEQFF
CDR3 DNA: TGTGCCACCAGCAGAGGCGGGTACAATGAGCAGTTCTTC

CDR3 length: 14
V gene: TRBV2
clone size: .
D gene: TRBD2
J gene: TRBJ2-1
CDR3 protein: CASSPLAGSNEQFF
CDR3 DNA: TGTGCCAGCTCTCCTCTAGCGGGAAGCAATGAGCAGTTCTTC

CDR3 length: 13
V gene: TRBV6-5
clone size: .
D gene: TRBD1
J gene: TRBJ1-6
CDR3 protein: CASKEQGNSPLHF
CDR3 DNA: TGTGCCAGCAAAGAACAGGGGAATTCACCCCTCCACTTT

CDR3 length: 17
V gene: TRBV11-3
clone size: .
D gene: TRBD2
J gene: TRBJ2-1
CDR3 protein: CASSFFPSGSSYNEQFF
CDR3 DNA: TGTGCCAGCAGCTTTTTCCCCAGCGGGAGCTCCTACAATGAGCAGTTCTTC

CDR3 length: 12
V gene: TRBV6-1
clone size: few
D gene: TRBD1
J gene: TRBJ1-2
CDR3 protein: CARTDRVNGYTF
CDR3 DNA: TGTGCCAGGACTGACAGGGTCAATGGCTACACCTTC

CDR3 length: 17
V gene: TRBV7-6
clone size: few
D gene: TRBD2
J gene: TRBJ2-2
CDR3 protein: CASSLELAGTSTGELFF
CDR3 DNA: TGTGCCAGCAGCTTAGAACTAGCGGGAACGAGCACCGGGGAGCTGTTTTTT

CDR3 length: 15
V gene: TRBV6-6
clone size: .
D gene: TRBD2
J gene: TRBJ2-5
CDR3 protein: CASTWTSGGQETQYF
CDR3 DNA: TGTGCCAGCACCTGGACTAGCGGGGGTCAAGAGACCCAGTACTTC

CDR3 length: 16
V gene: TRBV7-2
clone size: .
D gene: TRBD2
J gene: TRBJ2-1
CDR3 protein: CASSLAGTRRDREQFF
CDR3 DNA: TGTGCCAGCAGCTTAGCGGGGACTAGAAGAGATCGCGAGCAGTTCTTC

CDR3 length: 15
V gene: TRBV19
clone size: once
D gene: TRBD1
J gene: TRBJ1-6
CDR3 protein: CASSIGDRDNSPLHF
CDR3 DNA: TGTGCCAGTAGTATCGGGGACAGGGATAATTCACCCCTCCACTTT

CDR3 length: 15
V gene: TRBV6-6
clone size: .
D gene: .
J gene: TRBJ2-2
CDR3 protein: CASKNRDGRTGELFF
CDR3 DNA: TGTGCCAGCAAGAACAGGGATGGAAGGACCGGGGAGCTGTTTTTT

CDR3 length: 15
V gene: TRBV2
clone size: .
D gene: .
J gene: TRBJ2-7
CDR3 protein: CASSRRQIVSYEQYF
CDR3 DNA: TGTGCCAGCAGTCGTAGACAGATAGTGTCCTACGAGCAGTACTTC

CDR3 length: 15
V gene: TRBV12-5
clone size: .
D gene: TRBD1
J gene: TRBJ1-6
CDR3 protein: CASGPTGANNSPLHF
CDR3 DNA: TGTGCTAGTGGCCCGACAGGGGCGAATAATTCACCCCTCCACTTT

CDR3 length: 14
V gene: TRBV5-6
clone size: .
D gene: TRBD1
J gene: TRBJ1-6
CDR3 protein: CASSSGQHNSPLHF
CDR3 DNA: TGTGCCAGCAGCTCGGGACAGCATAATTCACCCCTCCACTTT

CDR3 length: 14
V gene: TRBV5-1
clone size: once
D gene: .
J gene: TRBJ2-3
CDR3 protein: CASSLAGSSGTQYF
CDR3 DNA: TGCGCCAGCAGCTTGGCCGGTAGCTCGGGTACGCAGTATTTT

CDR3 length: 17
V gene: TRBV21-1
clone size: .
D gene: .
J gene: TRBJ1-5
CDR3 protein: CASSKEGDSRDNQPQHF
CDR3 DNA: TGTGCCAGCAGCAAAGAAGGAGACAGCCGAGATAATCAGCCCCAGCATTTT

CDR3 length: 12
V gene: TRBV29-1
clone size: .
D gene: TRBD1
J gene: TRBJ1-5
CDR3 protein: CSVRTGDQPQHF
CDR3 DNA: TGCAGCGTCCGGACAGGGGATCAGCCCCAGCATTTT

CDR3 length: 10
V gene: TRBV21-1
clone size: .
D gene: .
J gene: TRBJ2-5
CDR3 protein: CAVGFGAQYF
CDR3 DNA: .

CDR3 length: 15
V gene: TRBV6-5
clone size: few
D gene: .
J gene: TRBJ1-4
CDR3 protein: CASSNVAGTNEKLFF
CDR3 DNA: TGTGCCAGCAGCAACGTGGCAGGAACTAATGAAAAACTGTTTTTT

CDR3 length: 13
V gene: TRBV29-1
clone size: .
D gene: TRBD1
J gene: TRBJ1-1
CDR3 protein: CSVGDRRGTEAFF
CDR3 DNA: TGCAGCGTTGGGGACAGACGTGGCACTGAAGCTTTCTTT

CDR3 length: 17
V gene: TRBV4-1
clone size: .
D gene: TRBD2
J gene: TRBJ2-1
CDR3 protein: CASSQDPPSGTYNEQFF
CDR3 DNA: TGCGCCAGCAGCCAAGATCCCCCTAGCGGGACCTACAATGAGCAGTTCTTC

CDR3 length: 14
V gene: TRBV15
clone size: .
D gene: .
J gene: TRBJ1-4
CDR3 protein: CATSLGALKEKLFF
CDR3 DNA: TGTGCCACCAGCCTAGGGGCGTTGAAAGAAAAACTGTTTTTT

CDR3 length: 12
V gene: TRBV9
clone size: .
D gene: TRBD2
J gene: TRBJ2-5
CDR3 protein: CASSLTSGDQYF
CDR3 DNA: TGTGCCAGCAGTCTGACTAGCGGGGACCAGTACTTC

CDR3 length: 16
V gene: TRBV4-1
clone size: .
D gene: .
J gene: TRBJ1-1
CDR3 protein: CASSHQGRGASTEAFF
CDR3 DNA: TGCGCCAGCAGCCACCAAGGGAGGGGGGCGAGCACTGAAGCTTTCTTT

CDR3 length: 15
V gene: TRBV4-1
clone size: .
D gene: .
J gene: TRBJ2-1
CDR3 protein: CASSRTLQGANEQFF
CDR3 DNA: TGCGCCAGCAGCAGGACCTTACAGGGTGCCAATGAGCAGTTCTTC

CDR3 length: 12
V gene: TRBV9
clone size: .
D gene: .
J gene: TRBJ1-2
CDR3 protein: CASSADYYGYTF
CDR3 DNA: TGTGCCAGCAGCGCGGACTACTATGGCTACACCTTC

CDR3 length: 15
V gene: TRBV19
clone size: .
D gene: .
J gene: TRBJ1-1
CDR3 protein: CASSIRGGRNTEAFF
CDR3 DNA: TGTGCCAGTAGTATCAGGGGCGGGCGGAACACTGAAGCTTTCTTT

CDR3 length: 14
V gene: TRBV9
clone size: .
D gene: TRBD2
J gene: TRBJ2-1
CDR3 protein: CASSVRGGPNEQFF
CDR3 DNA: TGTGCCAGCAGCGTTCGGGGGGGCCCCAATGAGCAGTTCTTC

CDR3 length: 12
V gene: TRBV29-1
clone size: .
D gene: TRBD2
J gene: TRBJ2-1
CDR3 protein: CSVASGRNEQFF
CDR3 DNA: TGCAGCGTGGCCAGCGGGAGGAATGAGCAGTTCTTC

CDR3 length: 14
V gene: TRBV6-5
clone size: .
D gene: TRBD1
J gene: TRBJ1-2
CDR3 protein: CASREQGADYGYTF
CDR3 DNA: TGTGCCAGCAGAGAACAGGGGGCGGACTATGGCTACACCTTC

CDR3 length: 14
V gene: TRBV7-2
clone size: few
D gene: .
J gene: TRBJ1-1
CDR3 protein: CASSPQTGNTEAFF
CDR3 DNA: TGTGCCAGCAGCCCTCAAACGGGAAACACTGAAGCTTTCTTT

CDR3 length: 14
V gene: TRBV7-2
clone size: .
D gene: .
J gene: TRBJ2-1
CDR3 protein: CASSLFSELGEQFF
CDR3 DNA: TGTGCCAGCAGCTTATTTAGCGAGCTTGGGGAGCAGTTCTTC